The 13 T cell receptor beta chains below come from one sample, sequenced in a study of cytomegalovirus exposure and HLA in healthy donors. Both 60 Vbeta primers and 13 Jbeta primers went into the PCR. Sequencing was performed with immunoSEQ multiplex PCR; in TCRdb, only in-frame clones are kept and a portion is missing. Among under 150,000 clones, 80% were seen once, and the ten largest hold less than 3%. Sequencing input: PBMCs. All receptors derive from a man aged 50-60 years in good health and CMV-seronegative.

The count of this clone is one. The CDR3 loop reads CASSPILTTGAGELFF. The DNA of the CDR3 is TGTGCCAGCAGCCCTATACTAACTACAGGGGCCGGGGAGCTGTTTTTT. The chain is built from TRBV7-9 and TRBJ2-2; 7 bases are shared with TRBD1. CDR1 and CDR2 (germline): SEHNR, FQNEAQ (reference sequence). Losses at the gene ends were 5 bases for V and 6 bases for J; bases not matched to a gene: 12. This CDR3 is 16 amino acids long.

The chain links TRBV30 to TRBJ1-2; a possible D gene is TRBD1 (6 bases). CDR1 is GTSNPN and CDR2 is SVGIG in the germline V gene (reference sequence). V shed 7 bases and J shed 0 bases, with 12 bases lying between them. This CDR3 spans 13 amino acids. The CDR3: CAFDRRANYGYTF. In nucleotides, the CDR3 is TGTGCCTTCGACAGGCGAGCTAACTATGGCTACACCTTC.

The chain is built from TRBV7-8 and TRBJ2-2; D gene unclear. This CDR3 is 18 amino acids long. V lost 1 base, J lost 7 bases, and 22 bases lay in between. The germline gives CDR1 SGHVS, CDR2 FQNEAQ. CDR3 coding DNA: TGTGCCAGCAGCTTAGATTTGGGCTGGGCAGCCGAAGGCGGGGAGCTGTTTTTT. It translates to CASSLDLGWAAEGGELFF.

The chain has TRBV29-1 and TRBJ2-1; 9 nucleotides align to TRBD2. The CDR3 has 17 residues. Germline assignment: CDR1 SQVTM and CDR2 ANQGSEA. J gave up 0 bases and V 6 bases, and 12 bases lay outside the gene matches. The CDR3 nucleotides are TGCAGCGTGGAACATAGCGGGAGTAGGCGCTCCTACAATGAGCAGTTCTTC. Its translation is CSVEHSGSRRSYNEQFF.

This chain connects TRBV5-1 to TRBJ2-5, with 8 bases fitting TRBD2. Germline V gene sequence: CDR1 SGHRS, CDR2 YFSETQ. J was trimmed by 2 bases and V by 1 base; bases with no gene match: 1. The CDR3 covers 14 residues. The CDR3, as DNA: TGCGCCAGCAGCTTGACTAGCGGACAAGAGACCCAGTACTTC. Translated, it gives CASSLTSGQETQYF.

The chain carries TRBV9 and TRBJ1-3, with unresolved D. Germline V gene data show CDR1 as SGDLS and CDR2 as YYNGEE. The CDR3 runs 15 residues. V was trimmed by 3 bases and J by 3 bases, leaving 13 bases between them. The CDR3: CASSGRWADGNTIYF. The CDR3 nucleotides read TGTGCCAGCAGCGGACGTTGGGCAGATGGAAACACCATATATTTT.

This rearrangement joins TRBV6-7 to TRBJ2-5; TRBD1 might be the D (7 bases). The J call is uncertain, as TRBJ2-7 better fits the DNA end. TRBV6-7 belongs to the ORF category, with a function that is uncertain. The CDR3 consists of 14 residues. CDR3 sequence reads: CARSRGESSYEQYF. For the CDR3, the DNA is TGTGCCAGGTCCAGGGGGGAGAGCTCCTACGAGCAGTACTTC.

The J gene is TRBJ2-5, the V gene TRBV19, with 7 bases matching TRBD2. Germline V gene lookup returns CDR1 LNHDA and CDR2 SQIVND (reference sequence). J lost 5 bases, V lost 4 bases, and 10 bases had no gene match. The CDR3 is made up of 15 amino acids. CDR3 residues: CASSTNRLAGETQYF. CDR3 DNA: TGTGCCAGTAGTACAAACAGACTAGCTGGGGAGACCCAGTACTTC.

In regard to this clone: The junction departs from germline at one end; a sequencing error may be responsible. The genes are TRBV27 and TRBJ2-5, with TRBD1 identical over 7 bases. The CDR3 extends over 13 amino acids. The germline V gene encodes CDR1 MNHEY and CDR2 SMNVEV (reference sequence). The CDR3 here is CASRKGQQEAQYF. CDR3 nucleotide sequence: TGTGCCAGCAGAAAGGGACAGCAAGAGGCCCAGTACTTC.

The chain carries TRBV10-2 and TRBJ1-6, with TRBD1 matching over 7 bases. With V trimmed by 6 bases and J by 6 bases, 5 bases remained unmatched. This CDR3 contains 14 residues. Germline-derived CDR1 and CDR2 are WSHSY and SAAADI. As DNA, the CDR3 is TGCGCCAGCAGGGAGGGGGCCGGTAATTCACCCCTCCACTTT. Translation gives CASREGAGNSPLHF.

V is TRBV5-1 and J is TRBJ2-7; D is uncertain. Trimming cost V 1 base and J 0 bases, with 5 bases left between them. The CDR3 sequence is 13 residues long. Germline values: CDR1 SGHRS, CDR2 YFSETQ. CDR3 DNA: TGCGCCAGCAGCTTGACAGTCTCCTACGAGCAGTACTTC. Translation: CASSLTVSYEQYF.

The table lists this clone with a count of one. The genes are TRBV11-3 and TRBJ2-7; a possible D gene is TRBD2 (6 bases). CDR1 is SGHNT and CDR2 is YENEEA in the germline V gene. The length of the CDR3 is 14 residues. V was pared by 5 bases and J by 2 bases, with 13 bases between. In DNA form, the CDR3 reads TGTGCCAGCAGCCTGGGGTCGGGGGCCTACGAGCAGTACTTC. Residues: CASSLGSGAYEQYF.

This chain connects TRBV19 to TRBJ2-6, with a weak D call TRBD2 (5 bases). V was cut by 7 bases and J by 4 bases, with 17 bases left in between. This CDR3 contains 16 residues. Germline V lookup: CDR1 LNHDA, CDR2 SQIVND (reference sequence). DNA of the CDR3: TGTGCCAGTATTCGAAATCGGGGTTCAGGGGCCAACGTCCTGACTTTC. Residues: CASIRNRGSGANVLTF.